This entry lists 31 T cell receptor beta chains sequenced from one sample in a study of cytomegalovirus exposure and HLA in healthy donors. This table comes from immunoSEQ multiplex PCR, and its TCRdb copy is limited to in-frame clones, with some not included. The data contain 100,000 to 150,000 clones, about 90% of them singletons. The sequencing sample was made of PBMCs. The receptors stem from a young woman in good health and CMV-seronegative.

The rearrangement links TRBV6-1 to TRBJ2-5; 11 nucleotides line up with TRBD2. V shed 6 bases and J 5 bases; nucleotides not matched to a gene: 5. Germline CDR1 MNHNS, CDR2 SASEGT. The CDR3 sequence is 14 residues long. DNA for the CDR3: TGTGCCAGCAGGATAGCGGGAGGGCTGGAGACCCAGTACTTC. Translated: CASRIAGGLETQYF.

V usage is TRBV28 and J usage is TRBJ2-7; 7 nucleotides align to TRBD1. The germline V gene encodes CDR1 MDHEN and CDR2 SYDVKM. V gave up 6 bases and J gave up 0 bases; unmatched junction bases: 8. There are 15 residues in the CDR3. DNA for the CDR3: TGTGCCAGCAGGGGGACAGACCAGACCTCCTACGAGCAGTACTTC. Translated: CASRGTDQTSYEQYF.

This rearrangement joins TRBV9 to TRBJ1-2, with TRBD1 as a possible D gene (6 bases). V lost 4 bases to trimming and J lost 6 bases, with 19 bases between them. Per the germline V gene, CDR1 is SGDLS and CDR2 is YYNGEE. The CDR3 is 15 amino acids. CDR3 residues: CASSLGAAGSDGYTF. As DNA, the CDR3 is TGTGCCAGCAGCTTGGGGGCAGCAGGGTCGGATGGCTACACCTTC.

This chain joins TRBV28 and TRBJ2-7, with 11 positions matching TRBD2. The V gene end was trimmed by 10 bases and the J gene end by 3 bases; junction bases not matched to a gene: 11. The CDR3 runs to 15 residues. Germline-derived CDR1 and CDR2 are MDHEN and SYDVKM. The CDR3 DNA reads TGTGCCACCTCCCCCGGGACTAGCGGTAACTACGAGCAGTACTTC. This encodes CATSPGTSGNYEQYF.

The chain is built from TRBV5-1 and TRBJ1-1; D possibly corresponds to TRBD1 (6 bases). CDR1 and CDR2 from the germline V gene are SGHRS and YFSETQ. The germline V and J ends were trimmed by 4 bases and 1 base, with 11 bases remaining between them. The CDR3 is made up of 14 amino acids. CDR3 nucleotide sequence: TGCGCCAGCAGCCAGGGGATAGGGAACACTGAAGCTTTCTTT. It translates to CASSQGIGNTEAFF.

This sequence joins TRBV5-4 and TRBJ1-2; TRBD1 matches at 7 bases. The germline CDR1 and CDR2 sequences are SGHNT and YYREEE (reference sequence). This CDR3 has 13 residues. V gave up 5 bases and J gave up 9 bases; unmatched junction bases: 10. Written as DNA, the CDR3 is TGTGCCAGCAGGTGGACAGGTGGGCTTAGCTACACCTTC. Its translation: CASRWTGGLSYTF.

This chain links TRBV5-5 with TRBJ2-7, with 9 bases aligning to TRBD2. V was clipped by 2 bases and J by 3 bases; unmatched bases: 3. CDR3 length: 14 amino acids. Per germline, CDR1 SGHKS and CDR2 YYEKEE (reference sequence). For the CDR3, the DNA is TGTGCCAGCAGCTTTTTAGCGGGGGACTACGAGCAGTACTTC. Residues: CASSFLAGDYEQYF.

CDR3 loop: CASRKNLAGESTDTQYF. The CDR3 DNA sequence: TGTGCCAGCAGAAAGAACCTAGCGGGAGAGTCCACAGATACGCAGTATTTT. The J gene is TRBJ2-3, the V gene TRBV11-1, with 10 bases matching TRBD2. V dropped 6 bases and J dropped 2; count of bases not matched to a gene: 11. Germline V lookup: CDR1 SGHAT, CDR2 FQDESV (reference sequence). This CDR3 is built from 17 residues.

In this sample, this clone turned up once. This chain links TRBV6-4 with TRBJ1-2; 8 bases match TRBD1. This CDR3 spans 14 amino acids. Germline loops: CDR1 MRHNA, CDR2 SNTAGT. V shed 7 bases and J 4 bases; nucleotides not matched to a gene: 8. The CDR3 here is CASMLGQAFYGYTF. The CDR3 bases are TGTGCCAGCATGCTGGGACAGGCCTTCTATGGCTACACCTTC.

The gene calls are TRBV7-3 and TRBJ2-1; the match to TRBD2 covers 8 bases. The CDR3 runs to 15 residues. The V gene's germline CDR1 is SGHTA and CDR2 FQGTGA. Trimming took 5 bases from V and 2 from J; bases not matched to a gene: 5. CDR3 loop: CASSPSGGPYNEQFF. CDR3 nucleotide sequence: TGTGCCAGCAGCCCAAGCGGGGGACCCTACAATGAGCAGTTCTTC. The full variable domain, its missing parts supplied by reference TRBV7-3 and TRBJ2-1, is GAGVSQTPSNKVTEKGKYVELRCDPISGHTALYWYRQSLGQGPEFLIYFQGTGAADDSGLPNDRFFAVRPEGSVSTLKIQRTERGDSAVYLCASSPSGGPYNEQFFGPGTRLTVL.

V usage is TRBV18 and J usage is TRBJ2-5; no clear D gene. From germline, CDR1 is KGHSH and CDR2 LQKENI. There are 12 residues in the CDR3. Trimming pared 2 bases from V and 5 bases from J, leaving 6 bases between. CDR3 residues: CASSPNRETQYF. The CDR3 bases are TGTGCCAGCTCACCAAATCGGGAGACCCAGTACTTC.

This chain joins TRBV27 and TRBJ1-2; tentatively, D is TRBD1 (6 bases). The CDR3 contains 17 residues. Trimming took off 6 bases at V and 2 bases at J, with 22 bases between the two ends. Germline CDR1 is MNHEY and CDR2 is SMNVEV (reference sequence). In DNA, the CDR3 is TGTGCCAGCAGCCGCCTGGTCCAAGCAGGGGCGAACTATGGCTACACCTTC. Protein sequence: CASSRLVQAGANYGYTF.

The gene calls are TRBV27 and TRBJ2-4, with D possibly TRBD1 on 7 matching bases. Trimming shortened V by 5 bases and J by 10 bases, and 12 bases separated the two germline ends. Germline assignment: CDR1 MNHEY and CDR2 SMNVEV (reference sequence). The CDR3 loop spans 12 amino acids. CDR3: CASSLTGRIQYF. For the CDR3, the DNA is TGTGCCAGCAGTCTGACAGGGAGGATTCAGTACTTC.

The chain couples TRBV5-8 to TRBJ1-1; D possibly corresponds to TRBD1 (6 bases). The CDR3 totals 13 residues. Germline lookup yields CDR1 SGHTS and CDR2 YDEGEE. V lost 0 bases to trimming and J lost 8 bases, with 11 bases between them. The CDR3 reads CASSLEQGTEAFF. CDR3 in DNA: TGTGCCAGCAGCTTGGAACAGGGTACAGAAGCTTTCTTT.

This clone came up once. The chain combines TRBV4-2 with TRBJ1-1; 7 positions agree with TRBD1. The V segment lost 0 bases and the J segment 1 base; nucleotides outside the gene matches: 2. This CDR3 is built from 15 residues. Germline CDR1 is LGHNA and CDR2 is YNFKEQ. CDR3 residues: CASSQEDRQNTEAFF. In DNA form, the CDR3 reads TGTGCCAGCAGCCAAGAGGACAGGCAGAACACTGAAGCTTTCTTT.

The chain recombines TRBV10-2 with TRBJ1-2; 9 positions match TRBD1. Germline V lookup: CDR1 WSHSY, CDR2 SAAADI. The CDR3 contains 17 residues. V was pared by 5 bases and J by 3 bases, with 13 bases of the junction left unmatched. The CDR3, as DNA: TGCGCCAGCAGTCCCCTCGGGGGACAGGGCGGTGACTATGGCTACACCTTC. This gives the protein CASSPLGGQGGDYGYTF.

The CDR3 sequence: CASRREGYGYTF. The CDR3 nucleotides read TGTGCCAGCAGGAGGGAAGGGTATGGCTACACCTTC. V and J are TRBV11-2 and TRBJ1-2; D is uncertain. This CDR3 has 12 amino acids. Germline lookup yields CDR1 SGHAT and CDR2 FQNNGV. V lost 6 bases and J 5 bases, leaving 10 bases between the germline ends.

The V and J genes are TRBV5-8 and TRBJ2-1; possibly TRBD2 for D (7 bases). V lost 4 bases and J 5 bases, leaving 19 bases between the germline ends. Germline V gene data show CDR1 as SGHTS and CDR2 as YDEGEE. The CDR3 sequence is 16 residues long. The CDR3 spells CASSGGGRGANNEQFF. CDR3 nucleotides: TGTGCCAGCAGCGGTGGAGGACGGGGGGCGAACAATGAGCAGTTCTTC.

This chain connects TRBV7-8 to TRBJ2-2; D possibly corresponds to TRBD1 (7 bases). This CDR3 is built from 16 residues. Germline V gives CDR1 SGHVS, CDR2 FQNEAQ. V shed 3 bases and J shed 2 bases, with 13 bases lying between them. The DNA of the CDR3 is TGTGCCAGCAGCTTGGAGGGGGCTCGTAACACCGGGGAGCTGTTTTTT. Encoded protein: CASSLEGARNTGELFF.

The rearrangement joins TRBV11-3 to TRBJ1-2; 9 bases fit TRBD1. The CDR3 is 14 amino acids. Per the germline V gene, CDR1 is SGHNT and CDR2 is YENEEA. Unmatched junction bases numbered 6, after V lost 2 bases and J lost 8 bases. CDR3 bases: TGTGCCAGCAGCTTATTGGACAGGGGAGGGGGCTACACCTTC. Protein: CASSLLDRGGGYTF.

The genes are TRBV7-6 and TRBJ2-1; TRBD2 might be the D (5 bases). The CDR3 runs 15 residues. The germline CDR1 and CDR2 sequences are SGHVS and FNYEAQ. V was trimmed by 4 bases and J by 0 bases, leaving 10 bases between them. The CDR3 sequence is CASSSDLSSYNEQFF. For the CDR3, the DNA is TGTGCCAGCAGCTCGGACTTGAGCTCCTACAATGAGCAGTTCTTC.

This clone was detected a few times. The chain employs TRBV2 and TRBJ1-6, with D possibly TRBD1 on 6 matching bases. Germline V lookup: CDR1 SNHLY, CDR2 FYNNEI. V was pared by 4 bases and J by 8 bases, with 9 bases between. This CDR3 has 13 amino acids. CDR3 nucleotide sequence: TGTGCCAGCAGTGTGAAGGGGGATTCACCCCTCCACTTT. The encoded protein is CASSVKGDSPLHF.

The J gene is TRBJ2-7, the V gene TRBV27; 11 nucleotides match TRBD1. Looked up from germline, CDR1 is MNHEY and CDR2 is SMNVEV (reference sequence). V was clipped by 2 bases and J by 1 base; unmatched bases: 13. The CDR3 loop spans 19 amino acids. DNA of the CDR3: TGTGCCAGCAGTTTAAGGGGACAGGGGGTTCGCGGGAGTTCCTACGAGCAGTACTTC. This codes for CASSLRGQGVRGSSYEQYF.

This chain uses TRBV4-3 with TRBJ1-2; D call uncertain. This CDR3 is 15 amino acids long. From germline, CDR1 is LGHNA and CDR2 YSLEER. Trimming removed 4 bases from V and 1 base from J, with 13 bases in between. This CDR3 is CASSPPPPVNYGYTF. The CDR3 DNA sequence: TGCGCCAGCAGCCCACCCCCCCCGGTTAACTATGGCTACACCTTC.

The chain is built from TRBV27 and TRBJ1-2; TRBD1 might be the D (5 bases). Trimming removed 0 bases at V and 6 bases at J, with 14 bases between. The CDR3 runs 15 residues. The germline V gene has CDR1 MNHEY and CDR2 SMNVEV (reference sequence). This CDR3 is CASSLSTDKVDGYTF. The DNA for the CDR3 is TGTGCCAGCAGTTTATCGACGGACAAGGTAGATGGCTACACCTTC.

This rearrangement joins TRBV4-2 to TRBJ2-1; 10 positions match TRBD2. J gave up 15 bases and V 0 bases, and 11 bases lay outside the gene matches. CDR1 LGHNA and CDR2 YNFKEQ come from the germline V gene. There are 15 residues in the CDR3. The CDR3 region is CASSQDGSGGALGFF. The CDR3, as DNA: TGTGCCAGCAGCCAAGATGGCAGCGGGGGGGCTCTGGGGTTCTTC.

V usage is TRBV30 and J usage is TRBJ2-1, with TRBD2 identical over 10 bases. The V and J ends lost 7 bases and 5 bases, in that order; junction bases with no gene match: 11. This CDR3 is 15 amino acids long. In germline, CDR1 is GTSNPN, CDR2 SVGIG (reference sequence). CDR3 coding DNA: TGTGCCTCCCAGTGGACTAGCGGCGTGAACAATGAGCAGTTCTTC. Translated, it gives CASQWTSGVNNEQFF.

Comment on this clone: Germline and junction disagree at one end, which may indicate a read error. The V call is TRBV7-7, the J call TRBJ2-5; TRBD2 might be the D (6 bases). Germline V gene lookup returns CDR1 SSHAT and CDR2 FNYEAQ (reference sequence). This CDR3 comprises 14 residues. CDR3 in amino acids: CASSVTGLKETQYF. CDR3 sequence (DNA): TGTGCTAGCAGCGTTACGGGACTGAAAGAGACCCAGTACTTC.

Note on this clone: Other DNA sequences in this sample translate to the same CDR3. CDR3 amino acids: CASRDSNYGYTF. The CDR3 nucleotides are TGTGCCAGCAGGGACAGCAACTATGGCTACACCTTC. The gene calls are TRBV28 and TRBJ1-2; possibly TRBD1 for D (6 bases). The CDR3 extends over 12 amino acids. V dropped 6 bases and J dropped 2 bases, with 7 bases sitting between them. Germline loops: CDR1 MDHEN, CDR2 SYDVKM.

V usage is TRBV5-1 and J usage is TRBJ1-1, with TRBD1 matching 7 bases. The CDR3 has 15 amino acids. Trimming at V came to 0 bases and at J to 4 bases, leaving 6 bases not matched to a gene. CDR1 and CDR2 from the germline V gene are SGHRS and YFSETQ. CDR3: CASSLEGGGGTEAFF. The CDR3 coding sequence is TGCGCCAGCAGCTTGGAAGGGGGCGGAGGCACTGAAGCTTTCTTT.

V gene TRBV19 combines with J gene TRBJ1-2; D is unresolved. With 8 bases removed from V and 0 bases from J, the gap between germline ends came to 13 bases. This CDR3 region has 14 residues. Germline values: CDR1 LNHDA, CDR2 SQIVND (reference sequence). The CDR3 sequence is CASRTGGTNYGYTF. DNA for the CDR3: TGTGCCAGTCGAACGGGAGGGACTAACTATGGCTACACCTTC.